These 22 T cell receptor beta chains were sequenced from one sample in a study of blood T cell repertoires in COVID-19 (dated by TCRdb to the early 2020s). The library came from the immunoSEQ multiplex PCR assay. TCRdb stores this immuneACCESS table with in-frame sequences only. Part of the clones is absent; in the studies checked, under half of the shortfall reflects unresolved V genes, and no reason is known for the rest. A total of about 190,000 clones appear in this sample, about 84% of them only once. The ten biggest clones cover about 4.9% of the sample. Sequenced input: peripheral blood. The receptors shown here come from a woman under 40 with acute or convalescent COVID-19.

This chain links TRBV19 with TRBJ1-5; 7 bases are shared with TRBD1. The trim removed 7 bases at V and 7 bases at J, leaving 10 bases unmatched. CDR3 length: 14 amino acids. The V gene's germline CDR1 is LNHDA and CDR2 SQIVND (reference sequence). For the CDR3, the DNA is TGTGCCAGTATGGAGACAGGGTGGGAGCAGCCCCAGCATTTT. It codes for CASMETGWEQPQHF.

The CDR3 sequence: CASSSGQSNEKLFF. The DNA for the CDR3 is TGTGCCAGCAGCTCGGGACAGTCTAATGAAAAACTGTTTTTT. The rearrangement uses TRBV28 and TRBJ1-4; 7 bases map to TRBD1. CDR1 and CDR2 (germline): MDHEN, SYDVKM. This CDR3 has 14 residues. The V and J ends lost 6 bases and 3 bases, in that order; junction bases with no gene match: 4.

This chain links TRBV29-1 with TRBJ2-3, with TRBD2 matching 8 bases. V lost 5 bases and J lost 0; bases outside the gene matches: 4. The CDR3 runs to 14 residues. The germline gives CDR1 SQVTM, CDR2 ANQGSEA. CDR3 in DNA: TGCAGCGTTAGGCGCGGGGGGAGCACAGATACGCAGTATTTT. As protein: CSVRRGGSTDTQYF.

This clone was recorded once. The chain combines TRBV19 with TRBJ2-7; TRBD2 matches at 12 bases. CDR1 and CDR2 from the germline V gene are LNHDA and SQIVND (reference sequence). CDR3 length: 15 amino acids. V was clipped by 0 bases and J by 3 bases; unmatched bases: 0. The CDR3: CASSIETSGSYEQYF. CDR3 sequence (DNA): TGTGCCAGTAGTATAGAGACTAGCGGGAGCTACGAGCAGTACTTC.

V and J are TRBV4-3 and TRBJ2-3, with 12 bases fitting TRBD2. The CDR3 extends over 16 amino acids. Per the germline V gene, CDR1 is LGHNA and CDR2 is YSLEER. With V trimmed by 5 bases and J by 6 bases, 9 bases remained unmatched. The CDR3 DNA reads TGCGCCAGCAGCTCCTGGACTAGCGGGGTGTTGGATACGCAGTATTTT. This sequence encodes CASSSWTSGVLDTQYF.

V gene TRBV11-3 combines with J gene TRBJ2-7; tentatively, D is TRBD1 (6 bases). This CDR3 has 12 residues. Trimming removed 3 bases at V and 6 bases at J, with 9 bases between. The germline V gene has CDR1 SGHNT and CDR2 YENEEA. The CDR3 spells CASSLAGAEQYF. The CDR3 DNA reads TGTGCCAGCAGCTTGGCAGGGGCCGAGCAGTACTTC.

This clone was recorded a few times. The genes are TRBV7-2 and TRBJ2-3, with a weak D call TRBD2 (6 bases). Trimming took 4 bases from V and 2 from J, leaving 10 bases between them. Germline V gene sequence: CDR1 SGHTA, CDR2 FQGNSA. There are 14 residues in the CDR3. The CDR3 spells CASSSPGDTDTQYF. The CDR3 coding sequence is TGTGCCAGCAGCTCCCCGGGGGACACAGATACGCAGTATTTT. The full variable domain, completed using reference TRBV7-2 and TRBJ2-3, is GAGVSQSPSNKVTEKGKDVELRCDPISGHTALYWYRQSLGQGLEFLIYFQGNSAPDKSGLPSDRFSAERTGGSVSTLTIQRTQQEDSAVYLCASSSPGDTDTQYFGPGTRLTVL.

The CDR3 is CASSQDVDEQYF. DNA of the CDR3: TGCGCCAGCAGCCAAGATGTAGACGAGCAGTACTTC. The chain has TRBV4-1 and TRBJ2-7; D is undetermined. V was trimmed by 0 bases and J by 5 bases, leaving 5 bases between them. The CDR3 spans 12 residues. Germline V gives CDR1 MGHRA, CDR2 YSYEKL.

V gene TRBV4-1 combines with J gene TRBJ2-5, with a possible D match to TRBD1 (7 bases). Trimming removed 0 bases from V and 3 bases from J, with 14 bases in between. The CDR3 length is 16 residues. Per germline, CDR1 MGHRA and CDR2 YSYEKL. The CDR3, as DNA: TGCGCCAGCAGCCAAGAGTCGGCCAGGGGGGAAGAGACCCAGTACTTC. Translated: CASSQESARGEETQYF.

The rearrangement links TRBV6-2 or TRBV6-3 to TRBJ2-1, with TRBD2 matching over 8 bases. Germline assignment: CDR1 MNHEY and CDR2 SVGEGT. Unmatched junction bases numbered 6, after V lost 5 bases and J lost 15 bases. This CDR3 is 11 amino acids long. The CDR3 reads CASSQGLAGFF. The CDR3 nucleotides are TGTGCCAGCAGTCAAGGACTAGCAGGGTTCTTC.

The chain uses TRBV19 and TRBJ1-1; perhaps TRBD1 as D (5 bases). Trimming pared 1 base from V and 4 bases from J, leaving 10 bases between. The CDR3 loop spans 14 amino acids. CDR1 is LNHDA and CDR2 is SQIVND in the germline V gene (reference sequence). In DNA, the CDR3 is TGTGCCAGTAGTATAGTAGTCGGGGGCACTGAAGCTTTCTTT. Its protein product is CASSIVVGGTEAFF. Drawing the rest from reference TRBV19 and TRBJ1-1, the complete variable domain is DGGITQSPKYLFRKEGQNVTLSCEQNLNHDAMYWYRQDPGQGLRLIYYSQIVNDFQKGDIAEGYSVSREKKESFPLTVTSAQKNPTAFYLCASSIVVGGTEAFFGQGTRLTVV.

The chain has TRBV6-1 and TRBJ1-2, with unresolved D. Germline V CDR1 and CDR2: MNHNS, SASEGT. The ends were cut back, 0 bases at V and 5 bases at J, with 16 bases in the middle. This CDR3 has 16 amino acids. As DNA, the CDR3 is TGTGCCAGCAGTGAAGCTTCCGGACGGGGAATATATGGCTACACCTTC. Its translation is CASSEASGRGIYGYTF.

A single count supports this clone. The chain uses TRBV15 and TRBJ2-5; D is possibly TRBD2 (5 bases). There are 17 residues in the CDR3. From germline, CDR1 is LNHNV and CDR2 YYDKDF (reference sequence). V was pared by 0 bases and J by 0 bases, with 14 bases between. The CDR3, as DNA: TGTGCCACCAGCAGAGACGGGCCGGGGAATTACCAAGAGACCCAGTACTTC. Its protein product is CATSRDGPGNYQETQYF.

The V call is TRBV30, the J call TRBJ1-1; no definite D call. V was pared by 0 bases and J by 4 bases, with 6 bases between. This CDR3 spans 12 amino acids. Germline CDR1 reads GTSNPN; CDR2 reads SVGIG (reference sequence). The CDR3 nucleotides are TGTGCCTGGAGTGTACGAGGCACTGAAGCTTTCTTT. It is translated as CAWSVRGTEAFF.

The V and J genes are TRBV18 and TRBJ1-5; 10 bases match TRBD1. After removal of 6 bases from V and 6 bases from J, the junction contained 8 bases not matched to a gene. Looked up from germline, CDR1 is KGHSH and CDR2 is LQKENI. The CDR3 has 15 amino acids. CDR3 DNA: TGTGCCAGCTCCCGGGACAGGGGTTATGGTCAGCCCCAGCATTTT. Translating gives CASSRDRGYGQPQHF.

The chain links TRBV27 to TRBJ1-1, with D possibly being TRBD1 (6 bases). This CDR3 region has 14 residues. The V end was cut by 5 bases, the J end by 3 bases, with 13 bases between. Germline V CDR1 and CDR2: MNHEY, SMNVEV (reference sequence). CDR3 region: CASSPRTADTEAFF. Here the CDR3 DNA reads TGTGCCAGCAGTCCCCGGACAGCGGACACTGAAGCTTTCTTT.

V and J are TRBV12-3 or TRBV12-4 and TRBJ2-7; 7 nucleotides align to TRBD1. V dropped 2 bases and J dropped 5; count of bases not matched to a gene: 3. The CDR3 sequence is 13 residues long. CDR3 loop: CASSLNRGDEQYF. The DNA of the CDR3 is TGTGCCAGCAGTTTAAACAGGGGAGACGAGCAGTACTTC.

This clone was counted many times. The chain has TRBV6-2 or TRBV6-3 and TRBJ2-2; TRBD1 might be the D (7 bases). Between the trimmed V and J ends, which lost 5 bases and 3 bases, there was a span of 10 bases. The CDR3 spans 14 residues. Germline V CDR1 and CDR2: MNHEY, SVGEGT. CDR3 coding DNA: TGTGCCAGCAGTACAGGGGAGGACACCGGGGAGCTGTTTTTT. Protein product: CASSTGEDTGELFF.

The chain combines TRBV18 with TRBJ1-2, with D unclear. The CDR3 is made up of 13 amino acids. CDR1 KGHSH and CDR2 LQKENI come from the germline V gene. V was shortened by 3 bases and J by 7 bases, with 12 bases between the two germline ends. The CDR3: CASSPEVLGGYTF. The CDR3 nucleotides are TGTGCCAGCTCACCTGAGGTGCTGGGTGGCTACACCTTC.

V and J are TRBV14 and TRBJ2-7; TRBD1 might be the D (8 bases). Germline-derived CDR1 and CDR2 are SGHDN and FVKESK. The CDR3 runs 14 residues. Trimming removed 5 bases from V and 3 bases from J, with 14 bases in between. CDR3 residues: CASSLHRGGYEQYF. CDR3 nucleotide sequence: TGTGCCAGCAGCTTACACAGGGGGGGCTACGAGCAGTACTTC.

The chain uses TRBV29-1 and TRBJ2-7; D may be TRBD2 (6 bases). V lost 3 bases and J 5 bases, leaving 11 bases between the germline ends. The germline V gene has CDR1 SQVTM and CDR2 ANQGSEA. The CDR3 covers 12 residues. The chain's CDR3 is CSVEEGFNEQYF. DNA for the CDR3: TGCAGCGTTGAGGAGGGGTTCAACGAGCAGTACTTC.

The chain uses TRBV6-6 and TRBJ2-1; 12 bases map to TRBD2. The CDR3 spans 16 residues. Germline CDR1 is MNHNY and CDR2 is SVGAGI (reference sequence). The V segment lost 6 bases and the J segment 7 bases; nucleotides outside the gene matches: 10. For the CDR3, the DNA is TGTGCCAGCAGGACGCCCGGGACTAGCGGGCAAAATGAGCAGTTCTTC. It codes for CASRTPGTSGQNEQFF.